Below are 19 T cell receptor beta chains sequenced from a single sample in a study of blood T cell repertoires in COVID-19 (TCRdb year 2020). The method was the immunoSEQ multiplex PCR assay. This is the immuneACCESS table as TCRdb keeps it, with only in-frame sequences that have V and J called. A part of the clones is gone; compared with another copy, unresolved V genes explain less than half, and the rest is unexplained. For this sample there are roughly 160,000 clones; about 87% appear just once. The ten largest clones represent roughly 2.5% of the sample. The sample taken for sequencing was peripheral blood. Receptor source: a woman aged 80 or over with COVID-19, enrolled during active disease.

This CDR3 reads CASSREGETGYTF. The CDR3 DNA is TGTGCCAGCAGTCGCGAGGGGGAAACAGGCTACACCTTC. The chain recombines TRBV6-5 with TRBJ1-2; possibly TRBD1 for D (6 bases). In germline, CDR1 is MNHEY, CDR2 SVGAGI. V lost 5 bases, J lost 8 bases, and 15 bases lay in between. The CDR3 consists of 13 residues.

This clone was recorded once. This chain links TRBV7-9 with TRBJ2-7; 8 positions match TRBD2. J was trimmed by 5 bases and V by 5 bases; bases with no gene match: 11. Germline CDR1 SEHNR, CDR2 FQNEAQ (reference sequence). The CDR3 consists of 15 residues. CDR3: CASSLSPGTRNEQYF. In DNA, the CDR3 is TGTGCCAGCAGCCTCTCCCCCGGGACTAGGAACGAGCAGTACTTC. The variable domain in full, with the rest retrieved from reference TRBV7-9 and TRBJ2-7, is DTGVSQNPRHKITKRGQNVTFRCDPISEHNRLYWYRQTLGQGPEFLTYFQNEAQLEKSRLLSDRFSAERPKGSFSTLEIQRTEQGDSAMYLCASSLSPGTRNEQYFGPGTRLTVT.

The chain joins TRBV4-3 to TRBJ1-6, with 9 positions matching TRBD1. The CDR3 runs to 17 residues. The J segment lost 6 bases and the V segment lost 4 bases, leaving 10 bases of the junction unmatched. Germline V gene sequence: CDR1 LGHNA, CDR2 YSLEER. CDR3 sequence (DNA): TGCGCCAGCAGCCGACAGGGGGGATTTGTCGGTAATTCACCCCTCCACTTT. It is translated as CASSRQGGFVGNSPLHF.

The chain combines TRBV2 with TRBJ1-5, with D perhaps TRBD1 (6 bases). The V and J ends lost 5 bases and 6 bases respectively, with 11 bases between them. Looked up from germline, CDR1 is SNHLY and CDR2 is FYNNEI. This CDR3 is 13 amino acids long. Here the CDR3 DNA reads TGTGCCAGCAGTCAGGACAGTTCTCAGCCCCAGCATTTT. Its protein product is CASSQDSSQPQHF.

The V gene is TRBV5-1, the J gene TRBJ1-1; D is perhaps TRBD1 (5 bases). With 0 bases removed from V and 1 base from J, the gap between germline ends came to 10 bases. The CDR3 extends over 15 amino acids. Germline CDR1 is SGHRS and CDR2 is YFSETQ. CDR3: CASSLVGLGNTEAFF. Written as DNA, the CDR3 is TGCGCCAGCAGCTTGGTGGGACTAGGGAACACTGAAGCTTTCTTT.

CDR3 nucleotides: TGCGCCAGCAGCCTTCAAAGCGAGGAGACCCAGTACTTC. Protein sequence: CASSLQSEETQYF. The chain is built from TRBV4-1 and TRBJ2-5; D call uncertain. The germline V gene has CDR1 MGHRA and CDR2 YSYEKL. V was clipped by 4 bases and J by 5 bases, with 11 bases between them. The CDR3 spans 13 residues.

The chain has TRBV2 and TRBJ1-2, with a weak D call TRBD1 (5 bases). Germline V gene lookup returns CDR1 SNHLY and CDR2 FYNNEI. This CDR3 spans 13 amino acids. V was shortened by 2 bases and J by 6 bases, with 10 bases between the two germline ends. The CDR3 region has the DNA TGTGCCAGCAGTGAACAGGGTCCCAATGGCTACACCTTC. Translated: CASSEQGPNGYTF.

This clone showed up just once. The chain links TRBV5-1 to TRBJ2-1; TRBD2 agrees at 16 bases. Trimming took 3 bases from V and 5 from J; bases not matched to a gene: 5. This CDR3 is built from 17 residues. Germline V gene lookup returns CDR1 SGHRS and CDR2 YFSETQ. The CDR3 DNA sequence: TGCGCCAGCAGCTCGGGACTAGCGGGAGGGCACCACAATGAGCAGTTCTTC. Amino acid sequence: CASSSGLAGGHHNEQFF.

This chain connects TRBV7-3 to TRBJ2-1, with TRBD2 matching over 8 bases. From germline, CDR1 is SGHTA and CDR2 FQGTGA. V shed 4 bases, J shed 4 bases, and the junction held 3 bases outside the gene matches. This CDR3 has 14 amino acids. The CDR3 region has the DNA TGTGCCAGCAGCTCAGCGGGGGCTTACAATGAGCAGTTCTTC. This gives the protein CASSSAGAYNEQFF.

The table lists this clone with a few counts. The gene calls are TRBV5-1 and TRBJ1-2, with 11 bases matching TRBD1. V was pared by 3 bases and J by 2 bases, with 3 bases of the junction left unmatched. CDR1 is SGHRS and CDR2 is YFSETQ in the germline V gene. This CDR3 is 15 amino acids long. The CDR3 region is CASSSGQGANYGYTF. DNA of the CDR3: TGCGCCAGCAGCTCAGGACAGGGGGCCAACTATGGCTACACCTTC.

The chain combines TRBV5-1 with TRBJ2-3; a weak D match, TRBD2 (8 bases). Germline loops: CDR1 SGHRS, CDR2 YFSETQ. Between the trimmed V and J ends, which lost 5 bases and 1 base, there was a span of 23 bases. The CDR3 extends over 18 amino acids. CDR3 sequence (DNA): TGCGCCAGCAGGGAAAGGGACAGCTTACTAGCGGGCACAGATACGCAGTATTTT. As protein: CASRERDSLLAGTDTQYF.

The gene calls are TRBV19 and TRBJ1-5; TRBD1 agrees at 7 bases. The CDR3 sequence is 15 residues long. V shed 3 bases and J 2 bases; nucleotides not matched to a gene: 4. CDR1 is LNHDA and CDR2 is SQIVND in the germline V gene (reference sequence). The CDR3 protein is CASSIRGRGNQPQHF. For the CDR3, the DNA is TGTGCCAGTAGTATTAGGGGGCGAGGCAATCAGCCCCAGCATTTT.

V gene TRBV9 combines with J gene TRBJ1-1; D not resolved. The CDR3 sequence is 15 residues long. Germline V gene sequence: CDR1 SGDLS, CDR2 YYNGEE. Trimming took 4 bases from V and 3 from J, leaving 16 bases between them. In DNA, the CDR3 is TGTGCCAGCAGCCCCACGCTCGTGGCGGACACTGAAGCTTTCTTT. Translated: CASSPTLVADTEAFF.

The V call is TRBV10-3, the J call TRBJ2-2; 9 bases map to TRBD2. The CDR3 totals 18 residues. The germline CDR1 and CDR2 sequences are ENHRY and SYGVKD. V lost 2 bases and J lost 5; bases outside the gene matches: 12. CDR3: CAISERQILAGGTGELFF. The CDR3, as DNA: TGTGCCATCAGTGAGAGACAGATACTAGCGGGTGGAACCGGGGAGCTGTTTTTT.

This clone came up many times. The CDR3 bases are TGTGCCAGCAGTTTATACGCCGGGGGGCGAAATGGCTACACCTTC. Translated: CASSLYAGGRNGYTF. The chain employs TRBV27 and TRBJ1-2; possible D gene TRBD1, 6 bases. Trimming removed 1 base from V and 6 bases from J, with 15 bases in between. This CDR3 comprises 15 residues. CDR1 and CDR2 (germline): MNHEY, SMNVEV (reference sequence).

The V gene is TRBV3-1 (or the pseudogene TRBV3-2), the J gene TRBJ1-1; 7 nucleotides line up with TRBD1. Germline lookup yields CDR1 LGHDT and CDR2 YNNKEL (reference sequence). This CDR3 has 15 residues. V shed 4 bases, J shed 1 base, and the junction held 6 bases outside the gene matches. The CDR3: CASSPLQGKNTEAFF. The CDR3 DNA follows: TGTGCCAGCAGCCCTCTACAGGGGAAGAACACTGAAGCTTTCTTT.

The chain combines TRBV28 with TRBJ2-2; 7 positions agree with TRBD1. The V and J ends lost 7 bases and 3 bases, in that order; junction bases with no gene match: 8. Germline CDR1 and CDR2: MDHEN and SYDVKM. This CDR3 contains 15 residues. The CDR3 DNA sequence: TGTGCCAGCACGCACCGGGACAGTTACACCGGGGAGCTGTTTTTT. Protein product: CASTHRDSYTGELFF.

The CDR3 DNA reads as TGTGCCAGCAGTTCCACGGGACAGGGCAGCTACAATGAGCAGTTCTTC. Translated, it gives CASSSTGQGSYNEQFF. V and J are TRBV6-5 and TRBJ2-1, with 9 bases identical to TRBD1. This CDR3 comprises 16 residues. Per germline, CDR1 MNHEY and CDR2 SVGAGI. The J segment lost 3 bases and the V segment lost 4 bases, leaving 7 bases of the junction unmatched.

The chain links TRBV19 to TRBJ1-2, with D uncertain. V was trimmed by 6 bases and J by 2 bases, leaving 10 bases between them. There are 13 residues in the CDR3. Germline-derived CDR1 and CDR2 are LNHDA and SQIVND (reference sequence). DNA of the CDR3: TGTGCCAGTAGGGTGGCGGGGAACTATGGCTACACCTTC. Residues: CASRVAGNYGYTF.